This T cell receptor beta chain was sequenced during a study of cytomegalovirus exposure and HLA in healthy donors. TCRdb's table, derived via immunoSEQ multiplex PCR, lists solely in-frame clones and lacks some. In the table there are about 74,000 clones, roughly 94% of which are singletons. Trimming pared 2 bases from V and 7 bases from J, leaving 11 bases between. The CDR3 spans 14 residues. Germline CDR1 and CDR2: KGHSH and LQKENI. The sequence came from a woman between 18 and 30 years old in good health and CMV-seropositive. The chain couples TRBV18 to TRBJ1-4; no clear D gene. The sequenced material came from PBMCs. CDR3 sequence: CASSPGRAGEKLFF. As DNA, the CDR3 is TGTGCCAGCTCACCAGGGAGGGCTGGTGAAAAACTGTTTTTT.